This T cell receptor beta chain comes out of a study of T cell responses to AZD1222 COVID-19 vaccine. Here immunoSEQ multiplex PCR was the method, and the copy in TCRdb shows in-frame clones only, minus some. The repertoire holds around 100,000 clones, about 90% seen once, with roughly 1.8% in the top ten. About this clone itself: Its target is not known.

V shed 3 bases, J shed 9 bases, and the junction held 4 bases outside the gene matches. There are 13 residues in the CDR3. Germline lookup yields CDR1 MNHEY and CDR2 SMNVEV (reference sequence). Study-level results: With dominance at 160-218 and 743-854, vaccine-associated CD4 TCRs spanned spike. Just a handful of AZD1222 recipients were seropositive at baseline. Repertoire sampling was restricted to post-peak T cell response timepoints. White British donors predominated, females outnumbered males, and clonal diversity was possibly underestimated.

Sequencing used peripheral blood, obtained on day 0 of AZD1222 vaccination. This clonotype originated in an adult in good health. The chain links TRBV27 to TRBJ2-1, with TRBD1 identical over 8 bases. As DNA, the CDR3 is TGTGCCAGCAGTTTTGGACAGGGTACTGAGCAGTTCTTC. Translation gives CASSFGQGTEQFF.